The T cell receptor beta chain described here comes from a study of breast tumors, draining lymph nodes, adjacent tissues. Study-wide findings and caveats: Compared with lymph nodes, tumors were less diverse; compared with nontumor tissue, more. Data fit most tumor T cells coming from lymph node, expanding in tumor. Compared with basal-like, luminal-like tumors shared significantly more repertoire with nontumor tissue. Data only fit, rather than demonstrated, lymph node origin of most tumor T cells.

Comments on this clonotype: What it binds is not known.

From the multiplex PCR reads, TCRdb called clonotypes with MiXCR, one entry per CDR3 protein. The sample holds fewer than 200,000 distinct CDR3 sequences, 30% to 35% seen once. This CDR3 contains 16 residues. Germline assignment: CDR1 WSHSY and CDR2 SAAADI. V was clipped by 2 bases and J by 5 bases; unmatched bases: 11. Axillary draining lymph nodes of breast cancer patients supplied the node samples. Sequencing was performed on axillary lymph node tissue. The clonotype was recovered from a female donor with breast cancer. Some clones in this sample may be carry-over from other donors' samples. The chain is built from TRBV10-2 and TRBJ2-7; 8 bases match TRBD1. The CDR3, as DNA: TGCGCCAGCAGTGAGGACAGGGGAACAGGGGCCGACGAGCAGTACTTC. It is translated as CASSEDRGTGADEQYF.